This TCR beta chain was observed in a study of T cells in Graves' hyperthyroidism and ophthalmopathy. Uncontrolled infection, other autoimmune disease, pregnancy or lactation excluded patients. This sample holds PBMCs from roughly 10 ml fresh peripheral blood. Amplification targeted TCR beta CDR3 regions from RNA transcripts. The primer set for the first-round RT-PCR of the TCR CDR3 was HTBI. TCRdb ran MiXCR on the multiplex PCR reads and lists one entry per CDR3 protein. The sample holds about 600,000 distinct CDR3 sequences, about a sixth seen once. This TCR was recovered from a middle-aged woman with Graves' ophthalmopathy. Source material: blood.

The CDR3: CASNDPSNYEQYF. Here the CDR3 DNA reads TGTGCCAGCAACGACCCTAGTAACTACGAGCAGTACTTC. The rearrangement links TRBV28 to TRBJ2-7; D uncertain. Germline assignment: CDR1 MDHEN and CDR2 SYDVKM. Trimming removed 7 bases at V and 3 bases at J, with 13 bases between. CDR3 length: 13 residues.